The 28 T cell receptor beta chains given below trace back to one sample, sequenced in a study of sequential checkpoint blockade in melanoma. Assay: immunoSEQ multiplex PCR; the TCRdb copy retains only in-frame clones and omits some. The table has approximately 15,000 clones, approximately 70% seen once. Treatment reported: randomized to nivolumab then ipilimumab (arm A) or the reverse (arm B). Sequences were derived from CD8+ T cells sorted from blood (inferred from file names), sampled from a patient given nivolumab and ipilimumab in sequence. The receptors originated from a human donor with melanoma.

The V and J genes are TRBV7-9 and TRBJ2-7, with D maybe TRBD1 (5 bases). Germline V gene sequence: CDR1 SEHNR, CDR2 FQNEAQ (reference sequence). The CDR3 runs 15 residues. The V end was cut by 1 base, the J end by 0 bases, with 10 bases between. This CDR3 reads CASSLVVGDSYEQYF. In DNA, the CDR3 is TGTGCCAGCAGCTTAGTTGTAGGGGACTCCTACGAGCAGTACTTC.

This clone was seen a few times. The V call is TRBV6-5, the J call TRBJ2-3, with D tentatively TRBD2 (6 bases). Trimming took 5 bases from V and 0 from J, leaving 9 bases between them. The CDR3 spans 14 residues. Germline CDR1 is MNHEY and CDR2 is SVGAGI. The CDR3 spells CASSAGTSTDTQYF. CDR3 bases: TGTGCCAGCAGTGCCGGGACTAGCACAGATACGCAGTATTTT.

This chain's CDR3 is CASSLAGAPGEQYF. In DNA form, the CDR3 reads TGTGCCAGCAGCCTAGCGGGGGCCCCGGGCGAGCAGTACTTC. This chain connects TRBV6-5 to TRBJ2-5; 10 nucleotides match TRBD2. The J call is doubtful: the DNA matches TRBJ2-7 better. This CDR3 has 14 residues. The germline V gene has CDR1 MNHEY and CDR2 SVGAGI.

The V call is TRBV10-3, the J call TRBJ1-5; D is undetermined. CDR1 is ENHRY and CDR2 is SYGVKD in the germline V gene. V was trimmed by 0 bases and J by 6 bases, leaving 12 bases between them. This CDR3 has 15 amino acids. In DNA form, the CDR3 reads TGTGCCATCAGTGAGTCCGACCCAGGAACTCAGCCCCAGCATTTT. Amino acids: CAISESDPGTQPQHF.

The CDR3 is CASSLVQGGTEAFF. CDR3 DNA: TGTGCCAGCAGCTTAGTACAGGGTGGCACTGAAGCTTTCTTT. The chain is built from TRBV7-9 and TRBJ1-1; possibly TRBD1 for D (6 bases). CDR3 size: 14 residues. V gave up 1 base and J gave up 4 bases, with 10 bases separating them. CDR1 SEHNR and CDR2 FQNEAQ come from the germline V gene (reference sequence).

This clone occurred once. This sequence joins TRBV13 and TRBJ2-1; D gene ambiguous. V was pared by 4 bases and J by 10 bases, with 20 bases between. Germline V gene sequence: CDR1 PRHDT, CDR2 FYEKMQ (reference sequence). The CDR3 is 15 residues long. The CDR3 bases are TGTGCCAGCAGCTCCCCCCTTACTGCTGACTGCGAGCAGTTCTTC. Translation gives CASSSPLTADCEQFF.

This clone has only one observation. The chain combines TRBV4-3 with TRBJ2-3; TRBD2 is a possible D gene (6 bases). Germline values: CDR1 LGHNA, CDR2 YSLEER. The CDR3 runs 16 residues. Trimming stripped 4 bases from V and 3 bases from J, with 17 bases between. CDR3 DNA: TGCGCCAGCAGCCCAATGGGGGGAAAAGGGACAGATACGCAGTATTTT. Translated: CASSPMGGKGTDTQYF.

The chain employs TRBV19 and TRBJ1-2, with 7 bases aligning to TRBD1. Germline V gene lookup returns CDR1 LNHDA and CDR2 SQIVND (reference sequence). The CDR3 has 15 residues. Losses at the gene ends were 5 bases for V and 2 bases for J; bases not matched to a gene: 8. CDR3 DNA: TGTGCCAGTAGTCCAACAGGGGCGCCGAACTATGGCTACACCTTC. It encodes CASSPTGAPNYGYTF.

Points on this clone: Sequence at one end of the junction differs from germline and may be a read error. This same CDR3 is encoded by further DNA sequences in the sample. The gene calls are TRBV4-1 and TRBJ1-5; D is possibly TRBD1 (5 bases). CDR1 MGHRA and CDR2 YSYEKL come from the germline V gene. CDR3 length: 15 amino acids. The CDR3 reads CAGTRVQGVDQPRHF. The CDR3 region has the DNA TGCGCCGGCACCCGAGTGCAGGGTGTAGATCAGCCCCGGCATTTT.

The chain couples TRBV19 to TRBJ2-3; D might be TRBD1 (6 bases). This CDR3 is 16 amino acids long. Germline V CDR1 and CDR2: LNHDA, SQIVND (reference sequence). V lost 5 bases and J lost 0, with 15 bases in between. In DNA, the CDR3 is TGTGCCAGTAGTCGGTTTACAGGGCCTAGCACAGATACGCAGTATTTT. This translates into CASSRFTGPSTDTQYF.

The genes are TRBV28 and TRBJ2-2; weak D call: TRBD2 (6 bases). This CDR3 comprises 19 residues. Germline CDR1 MDHEN, CDR2 SYDVKM. The ends were cut back, 4 bases at V and 2 bases at J, with 23 bases in the middle. CDR3 loop: CASSSISPTSSVNTGELFF. The CDR3 nucleotides read TGTGCCAGCAGTTCTATATCCCCCACTAGCTCGGTTAACACCGGGGAGCTGTTTTTT.

The chain uses TRBV7-6 and TRBJ2-5, with D perhaps TRBD1 (5 bases). The germline V gene encodes CDR1 SGHVS and CDR2 FNYEAQ. Trimming took off 2 bases at V and 5 bases at J, with 9 bases between the two ends. This CDR3 region has 13 residues. The CDR3 is CASSLKGLETQYF. DNA of the CDR3: TGTGCCAGCAGCTTAAAGGGGCTGGAGACCCAGTACTTC.

V and J are TRBV20-1 and TRBJ2-7; maybe TRBD1 (5 bases). CDR3 length equals 11 residues. Germline V CDR1 and CDR2: DFQATT, SNEGSKA (reference sequence). Trimming cost V 2 bases and J 3 bases, with 5 bases left between them. CDR3 coding DNA: TGCAGTGCTAGACAGGGCTACGAGCAGTACTTC. Protein sequence: CSARQGYEQYF.

This clone was observed a handful of times. CDR3 sequence reads: CASSLPGQNNEQFF. The CDR3 region has the DNA TGTGCCAGCAGTTTACCGGGACAAAACAATGAGCAGTTCTTC. The chain combines TRBV27 with TRBJ2-1, with a weak D call TRBD1 (6 bases). The CDR3 sequence is 14 residues long. With 2 bases removed from V and 5 bases from J, the gap between germline ends came to 10 bases. Germline V gene data show CDR1 as MNHEY and CDR2 as SMNVEV (reference sequence).

This clone was recorded only once. V is TRBV6-4 and J is TRBJ2-5; TRBD1 aligns across 8 bases. This CDR3 has 13 residues. Germline V gene sequence: CDR1 MRHNA, CDR2 SNTAGT. Trimming at V came to 9 bases and at J to 5 bases, leaving 8 bases not matched to a gene. The DNA for the CDR3 is TGTGCCAGTAAACAGGGGGTGGGCGAGACCCAGTACTTC. Its translation is CASKQGVGETQYF.

This clone occurred a few times. J is TRBJ2-1 and V is TRBV10-3; 9 nucleotides line up with TRBD1. The CDR3 covers 15 residues. The V and J ends lost 3 bases and 9 bases, in that order; junction bases with no gene match: 9. In germline, CDR1 is ENHRY, CDR2 SYGVKD. The CDR3 sequence: CAISDVGTGNSEQFF. CDR3 DNA: TGTGCCATCAGTGATGTTGGGACAGGGAATAGTGAGCAGTTCTTC.

The chain employs TRBV7-9 and TRBJ2-2; 12 bases align to TRBD2. Trimming took 10 bases from V and 5 from J; bases not matched to a gene: 8. In germline, CDR1 is SEHNR, CDR2 FQNEAQ (reference sequence). The CDR3 loop spans 15 amino acids. DNA for the CDR3: TGTGCCAAGGGGGGACTAGCGGGCTCAACCGGGGAGCTGTTTTTT. Its protein product is CAKGGLAGSTGELFF. Supplemented by reference TRBV7-9 and TRBJ2-2, the full variable domain reads DTGVSQNPRHKITKRGQNVTFRCDPISEHNRLYWYRQTLGQGPEFLTYFQNEAQLEKSRLLSDRFSAERPKGSFSTLEIQRTEQGDSAMYLCAKGGLAGSTGELFFGEGSRLTVL.

The rearrangement uses TRBV4-2 and TRBJ2-1; D is possibly TRBD2 (6 bases). CDR3 length: 11 amino acids. Deletions cut 4 bases from V and 12 bases from J, with 10 bases between. In germline, CDR1 is LGHNA, CDR2 YNFKEQ. DNA for the CDR3: TGTGCCAGCAGCCTAGGCGGGGTGCAGTTCTTC. As protein: CASSLGGVQFF.

The gene calls are TRBV7-9 and TRBJ1-1, with no clear D. This CDR3 spans 15 amino acids. Looked up from germline, CDR1 is SEHNR and CDR2 is FQNEAQ (reference sequence). Trimming removed 1 base from V and 2 bases from J, with 11 bases in between. For the CDR3, the DNA is TGTGCCAGCAGCTTAGGATCTCAACTAAACACTGAAGCTTTCTTT. The encoded protein is CASSLGSQLNTEAFF. Full variable domain (remainder filled in from reference TRBV7-9 and TRBJ1-1): DTGVSQNPRHKITKRGQNVTFRCDPISEHNRLYWYRQTLGQGPEFLTYFQNEAQLEKSRLLSDRFSAERPKGSFSTLEIQRTEQGDSAMYLCASSLGSQLNTEAFFGQGTRLTVV.

Concerning this clone itself: The same CDR3 can be traced to other DNA sequences in this sample. This rearrangement joins TRBV6-1 to TRBJ2-1, with 10 bases fitting TRBD2. Germline V CDR1 and CDR2: MNHNS, SASEGT. V lost 4 bases and J lost 8; bases outside the gene matches: 17. The CDR3 is made up of 18 amino acids. CDR3 sequence: CASSGTSGKRASVYEQFF. The CDR3 DNA reads TGTGCCAGCAGTGGGACTAGCGGCAAGAGGGCCTCCGTGTATGAGCAGTTCTTC.

The V call is TRBV7-8, the J call TRBJ1-4; weak D call: TRBD1 (6 bases). Between the trimmed V and J ends, which lost 2 bases and 7 bases, there was a span of 8 bases. The CDR3 runs 13 residues. Germline values: CDR1 SGHVS, CDR2 FQNEAQ. The CDR3 region is CASSLSGVEKLFF. The CDR3 DNA is TGTGCCAGCAGCTTATCAGGGGTTGAAAAACTGTTTTTT.

The CDR3 spells CASSQDPDQETQYF. The CDR3 nucleotides read TGCGCCAGCAGCCAAGATCCGGACCAAGAGACCCAGTACTTC. V is TRBV4-3 and J is TRBJ2-5; D is uncertain. With 0 bases removed from V and 0 bases from J, the gap between germline ends came to 5 bases. This CDR3 is built from 14 residues. Per the germline V gene, CDR1 is LGHNA and CDR2 is YSLEER.

This clone was seen only a few times. The chain links TRBV14 to TRBJ1-2; TRBD1 might be the D (5 bases). This CDR3 contains 12 residues. CDR1 and CDR2 (germline): SGHDN, FVKESK. V lost 0 bases and J lost 7, with 6 bases in between. As DNA, the CDR3 is TGTGCCAGCAGCCAAGAGGGGGGTGGCTACACCTTC. The encoded protein is CASSQEGGGYTF.

The rearrangement joins TRBV9 to TRBJ1-2; D gene uncertain. CDR1 and CDR2 from the germline V gene are SGDLS and YYNGEE. The CDR3 has 11 amino acids. The V end was cut by 3 bases, the J end by 8 bases, with 8 bases between. This CDR3 reads CASSAGGGYTF. CDR3 bases: TGTGCCAGCAGCGCCGGCGGGGGCTACACCTTC.

Concerning this clone: The same CDR3 is also encoded by other DNA sequences in this sample. The V and J genes are TRBV7-2 and TRBJ2-5; 8 bases align to TRBD1. Germline V gene lookup returns CDR1 SGHTA and CDR2 FQGNSA. J gave up 0 bases and V 5 bases, and 2 bases lay outside the gene matches. This CDR3 contains 14 residues. The DNA of the CDR3 is TGTGCCAGCAGCCCGACAGGGGACCAAGAGACCCAGTACTTC. Residues: CASSPTGDQETQYF.

The chain employs TRBV14 and TRBJ1-4; D not resolved. V was shortened by 4 bases and J by 6 bases, with 15 bases between the two germline ends. In germline, CDR1 is SGHDN, CDR2 FVKESK. The CDR3 consists of 15 residues. CDR3 sequence (DNA): TGTGCCAGCAGCCCCCTGGGTTCGGGATATGAAAAACTGTTTTTT. It is translated as CASSPLGSGYEKLFF. The full variable domain, completed using reference TRBV14 and TRBJ1-4, is EAGVTQFPSHSVIEKGQTVTLRCDPISGHDNLYWYRRVMGKEIKFLLHFVKESKQDESGMPNNRFLAERTGGTYSTLKVQPAELEDSGVYFCASSPLGSGYEKLFFGSGTQLSVL.

The V and J genes are TRBV6-5 and TRBJ2-7; D may be TRBD1 (5 bases). The CDR3 sequence is 14 residues long. Germline CDR1 reads MNHEY; CDR2 reads SVGAGI. Trimming cost V 5 bases and J 0 bases, with 11 bases left between them. DNA for the CDR3: TGTGCCAGCAGTGTCTGGGGCAGCTCCTACGAGCAGTACTTC. The encoded protein is CASSVWGSSYEQYF.

CDR3 sequence reads: CASSLSQGFSPLHF. The CDR3 DNA follows: TGTGCCAGCAGTTTGTCTCAGGGTTTCTCACCCCTCCACTTT. V usage is TRBV27 and J usage is TRBJ1-6, with D possibly being TRBD1 (5 bases). The CDR3 is 14 residues long. Looked up from germline, CDR1 is MNHEY and CDR2 is SMNVEV (reference sequence). V was trimmed by 3 bases and J by 10 bases, leaving 13 bases between them.